This T cell receptor (beta chain) emerged from a study of blood T cell repertoires in COVID-19. Study in general: Some COVID-19 samples were acute and others convalescent; all came from the United States, Italy and Spain. Nucleic acid was either cDNA or gDNA, and it came from T cells, B-cell-depleted T cells, or PBMCs.

Original methodology: Estimated nucleated cell counts came from reference gene primer amplification. Measured with immunoSEQ multiplex PCR; TCRdb has only the in-frame clones, and not every one. That table furnishes V, J and clone size, whereas the DNA furnished D and trimming. The repertoire holds some 87,000 clones, with about 81% as singletons. CDR1 and CDR2 (germline): PRHDT, FYEKMQ (reference sequence). J gave up 6 bases and V 4 bases, and 6 bases lay outside the gene matches. The CDR3 consists of 15 residues. This receptor was taken from a human donor in a cohort sampled during active COVID-19. The chain is built from TRBV13 and TRBJ2-7; the match to TRBD2 covers 13 bases. Sequences were obtained from peripheral blood. The CDR3, as DNA: TGTGCCAGCAGCTCGGGACTAGCGGGGCAAACCGAGCAGTACTTC. Encoded protein: CASSSGLAGQTEQYF.